These T cell receptor beta chains were read from a single sample in a study of glioma-infiltrating T cells. One entry per CDR3 protein results from TCRdb running MiXCR on the multiplex PCR reads. The table records about 140,000 distinct CDR3 sequences, about 39% of them present only once. Input material: glioma tissue, nonneoplastic brain tissue, or PBMCs (not recorded which). The origin of the receptors is a human donor with low-grade glioma or glioblastoma, undergoing nonglioma brain surgery, or in good health (not recorded which). Each CDR3 is given with its conserved first and last residue. Fields, in order: D gene, clone size, J gene, V gene, CDR3 protein, CDR3 DNA. The D gene is left open where the match is weak. Only part of the rows carry a size: once, few, many, or a class if the clone is expanded.

>-|-|TRBJ1-2|TRBV30
CAWSEAGFNYGYTF
TGTGCCTGGAGTGAGGCCGGATTCAACTATGGCTACACCTTC
>-|few|TRBJ1-6|TRBV2
CASSEAGGARSPLHF
TGTGCCAGCAGTGAAGCCGGGGGGGCTCGGTCACCCCTCCACTTT
>TRBD1|-|TRBJ1-5|TRBV6-1
CASRPTGDGPQHF
TGTGCCAGCAGGCCAACAGGGGACGGGCCCCAGCATTTT
>TRBD1|-|TRBJ1-4|TRBV27
CASSKGSQGAGEELFF
TGTGCCAGCAGTAAGGGATCACAGGGGGCAGGGGAAGAACTGTTTTTT
>-|-|TRBJ1-2|TRBV20-1
CSARITGSGYTF
TGCAGTGCTAGGATAACAGGGTCTGGCTACACCTTC
>-|-|TRBJ1-1|TRBV12-3/TRBV12-4
CASSSGFRAFF
TGTGCCAGCAGCAGCGGATTTCGAGCTTTCTTT
>TRBD1|-|TRBJ1-1|TRBV10-3
CAISESTGLGTAFF
TGTGCCATCAGTGAGTCGACAGGGCTAGGGACCGCTTTCTTT
>-|-|TRBJ1-2|TRBV20-1
CSAPRDGYGYTF
TGCAGTGCTCCCCGGGATGGGTATGGCTACACCTTC
>-|-|TRBJ2-1|TRBV28
CASSFTGVYNEQFF
TGTGCCAGCAGTTTTACGGGAGTATACAATGAGCAGTTCTTC
>-|-|TRBJ2-5|TRBV15
CATSRRGGAETQYF
TGTGCCACCAGCAGGAGGGGAGGAGCCGAGACCCAGTACTTC
>TRBD2|once|TRBJ2-1|TRBV7-9
CASNRLAGNNEQFF
TGTGCCAGCAACAGACTAGCGGGCAACAATGAGCAGTTCTTC
>TRBD1|-|TRBJ2-3|TRBV28
CASSLQGDTDTQYF
TGTGCCAGCAGTTTGCAGGGGGACACAGATACGCAGTATTTT
>-|-|TRBJ2-7|TRBV10-2
CASTRRRATYEQYF
TGCGCCAGCACCCGGAGACGGGCAACCTACGAGCAGTACTTC
>TRBD2|-|TRBJ2-1|TRBV18
CASSPPGTSGQNEQFF
TGTGCCAGCTCACCTCCCGGGACTAGCGGGCAAAATGAGCAGTTCTTC
>-|-|TRBJ2-7|TRBV28
CASSFASGGVTYEQYF
TGTGCCAGCAGTTTCGCCTCCGGTGGCGTGACCTACGAGCAGTACTTC
>-|few|TRBJ2-2|TRBV6-6
CASSYGTGELFF
TGTGCCAGCAGTTACGGCACCGGGGAGCTGTTTTTT
>TRBD1|-|TRBJ1-1|TRBV6-1
CASRPQGVTEAFF
TGTGCCAGCAGACCACAGGGGGTCACTGAAGCTTTCTTT
>TRBD1|-|TRBJ2-1|TRBV24-1
CATSEQTGAYNEQFF
TGTGCCACCAGTGAACAGACAGGGGCCTACAATGAGCAGTTCTTC
>TRBD2|-|TRBJ2-3|TRBV12-3/TRBV12-4
CASNPAGGRADTQYF
TGTGCCAGCAACCCAGCGGGGGGGCGCGCAGATACGCAGTATTTT
>-|-|TRBJ1-2|TRBV3-1
CASSQQENYGYTF
TGTGCCAGCAGCCAACAGGAAAACTATGGCTACACCTTC
>TRBD1|few|TRBJ2-3|TRBV6-2/TRBV6-3
CASSSDRAVGDTQYF
TGTGCCAGCAGTTCCGACAGGGCGGTGGGAGATACGCAGTATTTT
>-|few|TRBJ2-2|TRBV14
CASSQDSIANTGELFF
TGTGCCAGCAGCCAAGATAGCATCGCGAACACCGGGGAGCTGTTTTTT
>-|-|TRBJ2-1|TRBV20-1
CSATIPSTNEQFF
TGCAGTGCTACGATCCCTAGTACCAATGAGCAGTTCTTC
>-|-|TRBJ2-7|TRBV11-2
CASSLQGVGEQYF
TGTGCCAGCAGCCTCCAGGGAGTCGGTGAGCAGTACTTC
>-|-|TRBJ2-7|TRBV20-1
CGASPTGYEQYF
TGCGGTGCTTCACCGACAGGCTACGAGCAGTACTTC
>-|-|TRBJ1-2|TRBV6-5
CATSWGSTNYGYTF
TGTGCCACCAGTTGGGGCAGCACTAACTATGGCTACACCTTC
>-|once|TRBJ1-5|TRBV28
CASFSRGADGNQPQHF
TGTGCCAGCTTTTCCCGGGGGGCGGATGGCAATCAGCCCCAGCATTTT
>TRBD1|few|TRBJ2-3|TRBV10-3
CATQDRGRTDTQYF
TGTGCCACCCAGGACAGGGGGCGAACAGATACGCAGTATTTT
>-|-|TRBJ1-1|TRBV30
CAWSVGWNTEAFF
TGTGCCTGGAGTGTAGGATGGAACACTGAAGCTTTCTTT
>-|few|TRBJ1-5|TRBV6-1
CASSLWTSTNQPQHF
TGTGCCAGCAGTCTGTGGACCTCTACAAATCAGCCCCAGCATTTT
>-|-|TRBJ1-2|TRBV10-3
CAISQGNGYTF
TGTGCCATCAGTCAGGGGAATGGCTACACCTTC
>TRBD2|-|TRBJ2-7|TRBV20-1
CSASLLAGVEEQYF
TGCAGTGCTAGCCTACTAGCGGGAGTGGAAGAGCAGTACTTC
>-|few|TRBJ2-1|TRBV20-1
CSARRRVNEQFF
TGCAGTGCTAGACGGCGGGTGAATGAGCAGTTCTTC
>-|many|TRBJ2-1|TRBV6-2/TRBV6-3
CASSYSGVYNEQFF
TGTGCCAGCAGTTACTCGGGAGTGTACAATGAGCAGTTCTTC
>-|-|TRBJ2-5|TRBV29-1
CSVVVETQYF
TGCAGCGTTGTCGTGGAGACCCAGTACTTC
>-|many|TRBJ2-7|TRBV6-2/TRBV6-3
CASSYLALYEQYF
TGTGCCAGCAGTTACTTGGCGCTTTACGAGCAGTACTTC
>-|-|TRBJ2-1|TRBV7-9
CASSVSRSGWGEQFF
TGTGCCAGCAGCGTCTCTAGGAGTGGCTGGGGTGAGCAGTTCTTC
>TRBD2|-|TRBJ2-7|TRBV4-1
CASSQWRGRYEQYF
TGCGCCAGCAGCCAATGGCGCGGGAGGTACGAGCAGTACTTC
>-|-|TRBJ2-3|TRBV4-3
CASSQDGAGDTQYF
TGCGCCAGCAGCCAAGACGGGGCCGGGGATACGCAGTATTTT
>-|few|TRBJ2-1|TRBV15
CATSRDDGVRFF
TGTGCCACCAGCAGAGATGATGGGGTTAGGTTCTTC
>-|-|TRBJ2-7|TRBV6-1
CASIGGSLDEQYF
TGTGCCAGCATCGGTGGGTCATTAGACGAGCAGTACTTC